This is a list of T cell receptor beta chains from one sample in a study of cytomegalovirus exposure and HLA in healthy donors. This table comes from immunoSEQ multiplex PCR, and its TCRdb copy is limited to in-frame clones, with some not included. The sample has 170,000 or so clones; 65% to 85% are singletons. Sample: PBMCs. These receptors originate from a woman aged 50 to 60 in good health and CMV-seropositive. Both conserved end residues are part of each CDR3.

length: 17
V: TRBV10-3
CDR3: CAISELTGGRVTDTQYF

length: 15
V: TRBV9
CDR3: CASSVGGQGSETQYF

length: 15
V: TRBV9
CDR3: CASSPRTGVSIPQHF

length: 14
V: TRBV9
CDR3: CASSVGSGRAEAFF

length: 14
V: TRBV11-2
CDR3: CASSLVQGDNEQFF

length: 14
V: TRBV5-8
CDR3: CASSPPQGQETQYF

length: 12
V: TRBV7-2
CDR3: CASRLTGTEAFF

length: 16
V: TRBV27
CDR3: CASSFSATGTYYEQYF

length: 13
V: TRBV7-2
CDR3: CASSYTGETVAFF

length: 13
V: TRBV6-1
CDR3: CASSADRNTEAFF

length: 14
V: TRBV9
CDR3: CASSGGHRNTEAFF

length: 12
V: TRBV4-1
CDR3: CASATNTGELFF

length: 18
V: TRBV4-1
CDR3: CASSQGDRGPGVNYGYTF

length: 13
V: TRBV7-8
CDR3: CASSLNAGDTQYF

length: 13
V: TRBV19
CDR3: CASSIEDSAGQFF

length: 12
V: TRBV7-6
CDR3: CASSSGQYGYTF

length: 16
V: TRBV13
CDR3: CASSRGQGAGDYGYTF

length: 12
V: TRBV6-1
CDR3: CASSDSLNEQFF

length: 14
V: TRBV2
CDR3: CASSRTAGGEKLFF

length: 15
V: TRBV28
CDR3: CASRWPGTTNTEAFF

length: 14
V: TRBV4-2
CDR3: CASSQGPGTDTQYF

length: 17
V: TRBV5-1
CDR3: CASSLPGLTGMVAEAFF

length: 16
V: TRBV7-8
CDR3: CASSPGSPMMDQPQHF

length: 15
V: TRBV10-2
CDR3: CASSEGGGGNQPQHF

length: 14
V: TRBV2
CDR3: CASSATGLDYGYTF

length: 16
V: TRBV19
CDR3: CASSIWTGVFYNEQFF

length: 14
V: TRBV27
CDR3: CASSLRPGNEKLFF

length: 13
V: TRBV21-1
CDR3: CARIRTGGYEQYF

length: 15
V: TRBV7-2
CDR3: CASSLTSTVNYGYTF

length: 13
V: TRBV6-6
CDR3: CASSKGQNYEQYF

length: 16
V: TRBV28
CDR3: CASSSSGQGATGELFF

length: 15
V: TRBV7-9
CDR3: CASSSGLAGASSRDF

length: 16
V: TRBV19
CDR3: CASSIPPGPDNQPQHF

length: 13
V: TRBV11-2
CDR3: CASSLAGPVEAFF

length: 14
V: TRBV18
CDR3: CASSPSPGAYEQYF

length: 12
V: TRBV30
CDR3: CAWKRTAYGYTF

length: 20
V: TRBV19
CDR3: CASSMIRQDIGPVNGREQFF

length: 11
V: TRBV20-1
CDR3: CSATLSGTQFF

length: 15
V: TRBV28
CDR3: CASSLIPRGGYGYTF

length: 14
V: TRBV28
CDR3: CASRFSGSFYGYTF

length: 17
V: TRBV5-6
CDR3: CASSPGLAGGPSYEQFF

length: 14
V: TRBV7-3
CDR3: CASSFGLEGNEQFF

length: 19
V: TRBV28
CDR3: CASSLRGTARFLTYNEQFF

length: 14
V: TRBV15
CDR3: CATSGGGGDIKLFF

length: 14
V: TRBV9
CDR3: CASSDRDRSDGYTF

length: 14
V: TRBV7-2
CDR3: CASSLRRNADTQYF

length: 14
V: TRBV18
CDR3: CASSPEGSGNTIYF

length: 14
V: TRBV5-4
CDR3: CASSLAGGTDTQYF

length: 12
V: TRBV27
CDR3: CASSFRGNGYTF

length: 13
V: TRBV7-9
CDR3: CASSLDTPNTIYF

length: 15
V: TRBV4-3
CDR3: CASSQGQGANEKLFF

length: 17
V: TRBV9
CDR3: CASSVGLAGAGVDTQYF

length: 15
V: TRBV11-2
CDR3: CASSPWGGRTDTQYF

length: 15
V: TRBV6-5
CDR3: CASSRGTGSNQPQHF

length: 13
V: TRBV5-1
CDR3: CASSSGPGGEQYF